These T cell receptor beta chains were read from a single sample in a study of blood T cells in healthy people across ages. One entry per CDR3 protein results from TCRdb running MiXCR on the 5' RACE reads. The sample shows 1.5 million to 2 million distinct CDR3 sequences, 35% to 50% of them seen only once. Sequences were obtained from blood. These receptors originate from a human donor in good health. Both conserved end residues are trimmed from each CDR3. D genes are given only for firm matches.

cdr3_aa,j_call,d_call,v_call
ASSLNGDTIYEQF,TRBJ2-1,NA,TRBV7-2
ASSLLPVLSGTGSSYEQY,TRBJ2-7,TRBD1,TRBV12-3/TRBV12-4
ATSDPGQAGDDQPQH,TRBJ1-5,TRBD1,TRBV24-1
SARDPASGLTDTQY,TRBJ2-3,TRBD2,TRBV20-1
SARRGGSSTDTQY,TRBJ2-3,TRBD2,TRBV20-1
ASSKTRQGGLMNSPLH,TRBJ1-6,NA,TRBV21-1
ASSIRGGYYGYT,TRBJ1-2,NA,TRBV12-3/TRBV12-4
ASRASGEDTQY,TRBJ2-3,TRBD2,TRBV6-5
ASSYLTGATETQY,TRBJ2-5,NA,TRBV6-5
SVGDRTVKNIQY,TRBJ2-4,NA,TRBV29-1
SLQSGQIDGYT,TRBJ1-2,NA,TRBV29-1
ASSNEEKQTNYGYT,TRBJ1-2,NA,TRBV12-3/TRBV12-4
TSRMRRHQETQY,NA,NA,TRBV6-2/TRBV6-3
ASSQTRQREGYNEQF,TRBJ2-1,NA,TRBV14
AIKETGDQPQH,TRBJ1-5,TRBD1,TRBV10-3
ASSLAGGWADTQY,TRBJ2-3,NA,TRBV7-2
ASSMTGGEVYGYT,TRBJ1-2,TRBD1,TRBV6-5
ASSLEGAGWNEQF,TRBJ2-1,NA,TRBV5-6
SATSGAGGDTQY,TRBJ2-3,TRBD2,TRBV20-1
ACSQDRQGYVYGYT,TRBJ1-2,TRBD1,TRBV4-3
ASSWDAASPLH,TRBJ1-6,NA,TRBV5-1
SVNPGLAGGEQF,TRBJ2-1,TRBD2,TRBV29-1
ASSLGLSQPQH,TRBJ1-5,NA,TRBV5-6
ATSDSGQAGEQY,TRBJ2-7,TRBD1,TRBV24-1
ASSGWPNSGADVLT,TRBJ2-6,NA,TRBV7-9
SATLTATNEKLF,TRBJ1-4,NA,TRBV20-1
ASSEDPNKETQY,NA,NA,TRBV5-1